The rows below give T cell receptor beta chains drawn from one sample of a study of molecular identifiers for immune sequencing clone quantification. TCRdb reanalysed the PCR reads using MiXCR and keeps one entry per CDR3 protein. This sample has about half a million distinct CDR3 sequences, with roughly 26% found just once. The material sequenced was naive CD8+ T cells from blood, with Jurkat cell RNA spiked in. These TCRs come from a human donor in good health. Some libraries in this study had Jurkat cell RNA spiked in. Both conserved end residues are part of each CDR3. The D gene is left open where the match is weak. Expanded clones are given a class, and other clones once, few, many or no size at all.

D gene: -; J gene: TRBJ2-7; clone size: few; V gene: TRBV5-4; CDR3 protein: CASSLARGASYEQYF; CDR3 DNA: TGTGCCAGCAGCTTGGCCAGGGGCGCCTCCTACGAGCAGTACTTC
D gene: -; J gene: TRBJ1-3; clone size: -; V gene: TRBV28; CDR3 protein: CASSLDSISGNTIYF; CDR3 DNA: TGTGCCAGCAGTCTTGACAGTATCTCTGGAAACACCATATATTTT
D gene: -; J gene: TRBJ2-1; clone size: many; V gene: TRBV4-1; CDR3 protein: CASSQVSREGDEQFF; CDR3 DNA: TGCGCCAGCAGCCAAGTCTCCAGGGAGGGGGATGAGCAGTTCTTC
D gene: TRBD1; J gene: TRBJ2-7; clone size: many; V gene: TRBV5-1; CDR3 protein: CASSLENRDRTYEQYF; CDR3 DNA: TGCGCCAGCAGCTTGGAAAACCGGGACAGGACCTACGAGCAGTACTTC
D gene: -; J gene: TRBJ1-2; clone size: many; V gene: TRBV28; CDR3 protein: CASSLGQAFYGYTF; CDR3 DNA: TGTGCCAGCAGTTTGGGGCAAGCGTTCTATGGCTACACCTTC
D gene: -; J gene: TRBJ2-1; clone size: -; V gene: TRBV4-3; CDR3 protein: CASSQVSGLLYNEQFF; CDR3 DNA: TGCGCCAGCAGCCAAGTTTCAGGTCTACTCTACAATGAGCAGTTCTTC
D gene: -; J gene: TRBJ1-2; clone size: few; V gene: TRBV9; CDR3 protein: CASSVGVSEDYGYTF; CDR3 DNA: TGTGCCAGCAGCGTAGGGGTATCGGAGGACTATGGCTACACCTTC
D gene: TRBD1; J gene: TRBJ2-5; clone size: many; V gene: TRBV12-3/TRBV12-4; CDR3 protein: CASSTRTGQETQYF; CDR3 DNA: TGTGCCAGCAGTACTAGGACAGGCCAAGAGACCCAGTACTTC
D gene: -; J gene: TRBJ2-7; clone size: -; V gene: TRBV9; CDR3 protein: CASSVGGPNYEQYF; CDR3 DNA: TGTGCCAGCAGCGTAGGGGGGCCAAACTACGAGCAGTACTTC
D gene: -; J gene: TRBJ2-7; clone size: many; V gene: TRBV6-6; CDR3 protein: CASSYTENYEQYF; CDR3 DNA: TGTGCCAGCAGTTACACGGAAAACTACGAGCAGTACTTC
D gene: TRBD2; J gene: TRBJ2-3; clone size: -; V gene: TRBV7-3; CDR3 protein: CASSALAKDTQYF; CDR3 DNA: TGTGCCAGCAGCGCACTAGCGAAAGATACGCAGTATTTT
D gene: TRBD1; J gene: TRBJ2-1; clone size: -; V gene: TRBV6-5; CDR3 protein: CASSYRDRAPYNEQFF; CDR3 DNA: TGTGCCAGCAGTTACAGGGACAGGGCACCCTACAATGAGCAGTTCTTC
D gene: TRBD1; J gene: TRBJ2-7; clone size: many; V gene: TRBV4-3; CDR3 protein: CASSQGKGQGAYEQYF; CDR3 DNA: TGCGCCAGCAGCCAAGGGAAGGGACAGGGGGCCTACGAGCAGTACTTC
D gene: TRBD1; J gene: TRBJ1-2; clone size: few; V gene: TRBV20-1; CDR3 protein: CSARPGGSYGYTF; CDR3 DNA: TGCAGTGCTAGACCAGGGGGGAGCTATGGCTACACCTTC
D gene: -; J gene: TRBJ1-1; clone size: many; V gene: TRBV4-3; CDR3 protein: CASSHTGTEAFF; CDR3 DNA: TGCGCCAGCAGCCATACCGGGACAGAAGCTTTCTTT
D gene: TRBD2; J gene: TRBJ2-3; clone size: few; V gene: TRBV24-1; CDR3 protein: CATSEREGPARTDTQYF; CDR3 DNA: TGTGCCACCAGTGAGCGGGAGGGCCCGGCTAGGACAGATACGCAGTATTTT
D gene: -; J gene: TRBJ1-1; clone size: -; V gene: TRBV7-9; CDR3 protein: CASIYLGATEAFF; CDR3 DNA: TGTGCCAGCATCTATTTAGGGGCCACTGAAGCTTTCTTT
D gene: -; J gene: TRBJ2-5; clone size: many; V gene: TRBV20-1; CDR3 protein: CSANVGRGTEETQYF; CDR3 DNA: TGCAGTGCCAACGTCGGTCGGGGGACTGAAGAGACCCAGTACTTC
D gene: -; J gene: TRBJ1-4; clone size: few; V gene: TRBV30; CDR3 protein: CAWKGVGEKLFF; CDR3 DNA: TGTGCCTGGAAAGGGGTTGGAGAAAAACTGTTTTTT
D gene: -; J gene: TRBJ2-3; clone size: many; V gene: TRBV7-2; CDR3 protein: CASSWGDDTQYF; CDR3 DNA: TGTGCCAGCAGCTGGGGAGACGATACGCAGTATTTT
D gene: TRBD2; J gene: TRBJ2-5; clone size: -; V gene: TRBV13; CDR3 protein: CASSSTGTKQETQYF; CDR3 DNA: TGTGCCAGCAGCTCCACCGGGACTAAGCAAGAGACCCAGTACTTC
D gene: -; J gene: TRBJ1-3; clone size: few; V gene: TRBV6-7; CDR3 protein: CASSGRISGNTIYF; CDR3 DNA: TGTGCCAGTTCAGGACGGATCTCTGGAAACACCATATATTTT
D gene: -; J gene: TRBJ1-1; clone size: many; V gene: TRBV20-1; CDR3 protein: CSARPQGTTEAFF; CDR3 DNA: TGCAGTGCTAGGCCCCAGGGGACGACAGAAGCTTTCTTT
D gene: -; J gene: TRBJ2-7; clone size: -; V gene: TRBV29-1; CDR3 protein: CSAKPDLSYEQYF; CDR3 DNA: TGCAGCGCTAAGCCAGACTTGTCCTACGAGCAGTACTTC
D gene: -; J gene: TRBJ2-2; clone size: -; V gene: TRBV12-3/TRBV12-4; CDR3 protein: CASNLLGEAGELFF; CDR3 DNA: TGTGCCAGCAACCTTCTCGGGGAGGCGGGGGAGCTGTTTTTT
D gene: TRBD2; J gene: TRBJ2-7; clone size: many; V gene: TRBV7-9; CDR3 protein: CASSLGLAGNYEQYF; CDR3 DNA: TGTGCCAGCAGCTTAGGACTAGCGGGGAACTACGAGCAGTACTTC
D gene: TRBD2; J gene: TRBJ2-1; clone size: -; V gene: TRBV10-3; CDR3 protein: CATSGTSGNEQFF; CDR3 DNA: TGTGCCACAAGTGGGACTAGCGGCAATGAGCAGTTCTTC
D gene: TRBD2; J gene: TRBJ2-5; clone size: few; V gene: TRBV7-9; CDR3 protein: CASSFSWEGHRETQYF; CDR3 DNA: TGTGCCAGCAGCTTCTCGTGGGAGGGCCATAGAGAGACCCAGTACTTC
D gene: -; J gene: TRBJ2-3; clone size: few; V gene: TRBV7-9; CDR3 protein: CASSLDRVGPDTQYF; CDR3 DNA: TGTGCCAGCAGCCTCGATCGGGTGGGTCCAGATACGCAGTATTTT
D gene: -; J gene: TRBJ2-6; clone size: many; V gene: TRBV9; CDR3 protein: CASSTRSGANVLTF; CDR3 DNA: TGTGCCAGCAGCACGCGATCTGGGGCCAACGTCCTGACTTTC
D gene: -; J gene: TRBJ2-2; clone size: -; V gene: TRBV15; CDR3 protein: CATSRSLELFF; CDR3 DNA: TGTGCCACCAGCAGAAGCTTGGAGCTGTTTTTT
D gene: -; J gene: TRBJ2-7; clone size: many; V gene: TRBV30; CDR3 protein: CAWSVTGEQYF; CDR3 DNA: TGTGCCTGGAGTGTAACGGGGGAGCAGTACTTC
D gene: TRBD2; J gene: TRBJ2-3; clone size: -; V gene: TRBV27; CDR3 protein: CASGLAGLSDTQYF; CDR3 DNA: TGTGCCAGCGGACTAGCGGGATTGTCAGATACGCAGTATTTT
D gene: -; J gene: TRBJ1-6; clone size: -; V gene: TRBV9; CDR3 protein: CASSVVGQNNTPLHF; CDR3 DNA: TGTGCCAGCAGCGTAGTAGGGCAGAATAATACACCCCTCCACTTT
D gene: TRBD2; J gene: TRBJ2-3; clone size: -; V gene: TRBV4-2; CDR3 protein: CASSPSGLAGGPDTQYF; CDR3 DNA: TGTGCCAGCAGCCCCTCGGGACTAGCGGGAGGGCCCGATACGCAGTATTTT
D gene: -; J gene: TRBJ2-7; clone size: many; V gene: TRBV20-1; CDR3 protein: CSARDPRGGGLEQYF; CDR3 DNA: TGCAGTGCTAGAGATCCGCGGGGAGGGGGCCTCGAGCAGTACTTC
D gene: -; J gene: TRBJ1-6; clone size: many; V gene: TRBV19; CDR3 protein: CASSIIGEVNSPLHF; CDR3 DNA: TGTGCCAGTAGTATCATTGGGGAAGTCAATTCACCCCTCCACTTT
D gene: -; J gene: TRBJ2-7; clone size: few; V gene: TRBV28; CDR3 protein: CASSFAAGSGEQYF; CDR3 DNA: TGTGCCAGCAGTTTCGCCGCGGGGTCGGGCGAGCAGTACTTC
D gene: TRBD1; J gene: TRBJ2-7; clone size: -; V gene: TRBV20-1; CDR3 protein: CSAGPGQTYEQCF; CDR3 DNA: TGCAGTGCGGGCCCGGGACAGACATACGAGCAGTGCTTC
D gene: TRBD1; J gene: TRBJ2-7; clone size: many; V gene: TRBV28; CDR3 protein: CASRAGTGAHEQYF; CDR3 DNA: TGTGCCAGCAGAGCCGGGACAGGGGCCCACGAGCAGTACTTC
D gene: -; J gene: TRBJ2-3; clone size: -; V gene: TRBV19; CDR3 protein: CASSIDGRERDTQYF; CDR3 DNA: TGTGCCAGTAGTATAGACGGCAGGGAGCGGGATACGCAGTATTTT
D gene: -; J gene: TRBJ1-6; clone size: few; V gene: TRBV3-1; CDR3 protein: CASSQVVPINSPLHF; CDR3 DNA: TGTGCCAGCAGCCAAGTCGTCCCGATTAATTCACCCCTCCACTTT
D gene: -; J gene: TRBJ2-1; clone size: few; V gene: TRBV3-1; CDR3 protein: CASSPLSSGYNEQFF; CDR3 DNA: TGTGCCAGCAGCCCACTCTCGTCAGGGTACAATGAGCAGTTCTTC
D gene: -; J gene: TRBJ2-3; clone size: few; V gene: TRBV7-9; CDR3 protein: CASSLALGEDTQYF; CDR3 DNA: TGTGCCAGCAGCTTAGCGCTGGGCGAGGATACGCAGTATTTT
D gene: TRBD1; J gene: TRBJ1-1; clone size: -; V gene: TRBV10-2; CDR3 protein: CASSELLTGAPNTEAFF; CDR3 DNA: TGCGCCAGCAGTGAGTTGCTGACAGGGGCTCCGAACACTGAAGCTTTCTTT
D gene: -; J gene: TRBJ2-2; clone size: few; V gene: TRBV19; CDR3 protein: CASSIWPPDTGELFF; CDR3 DNA: TGTGCCAGTAGTATATGGCCCCCGGACACCGGGGAGCTGTTTTTT
D gene: TRBD2; J gene: TRBJ2-3; clone size: -; V gene: TRBV14; CDR3 protein: CASSHRLAGADTQYF; CDR3 DNA: TGTGCCAGCAGCCATCGACTAGCGGGAGCAGATACGCAGTATTTT